This T cell receptor (beta chain) was captured by sequencing in a study of chemoradiotherapy in HPV16-positive cancers. TCRdb's copy holds only in-frame clones and misses some; the assay was immunoSEQ multiplex PCR. In the table there are roughly 4,600 clones, roughly 87% of which are singletons. Unmatched junction bases numbered 2, after V lost 0 bases and J lost 5 bases. This CDR3 contains 14 residues. The germline V gene encodes CDR1 SGDLS and CDR2 YYNGEE. The receptor's source is a human donor with HPV-associated anogenital cancer. The material sequenced was tumor tissue, taken from a patient who underwent chemoradiotherapy. The rearrangement links TRBV9 to TRBJ2-7, with TRBD2 identical over 10 bases. CDR3 bases: TGTGCCAGCAGCGTAGGGCTAGCGGGGGACGAGCAGTACTTC. Amino acid sequence: CASSVGLAGDEQYF.